This T cell receptor beta chain stems from a study of cytomegalovirus exposure and HLA in healthy donors. Study-wide points: Later analysis identified 17,000 or so TCR beta sequences associated with HLA alleles, using a false discovery rate threshold of 0.05.

About this clone itself: What it recognizes is unknown.

CDR1 is SGHRS and CDR2 is YFSETQ in the germline V gene. V was clipped by 0 bases and J by 5 bases, with 11 bases between them. The CDR3 loop spans 14 amino acids. A multiplex PCR was run with 60 Vbeta primers and 13 Jbeta primers. This table comes from immunoSEQ multiplex PCR, and its TCRdb copy is limited to in-frame clones, with some not included. Reported are tens of thousands of clones; the ten largest clones contain about 4%. The sequenced sample consisted of PBMCs. The TCR comes from a male donor in good health and CMV-seronegative. The gene calls are TRBV5-1 and TRBJ1-1, with D tentatively TRBD1 (5 bases). The CDR3, as DNA: TGCGCCAGCAGCTTGGCCCCGGCAGGGACTGAAGCTTTCTTT. It specifies CASSLAPAGTEAFF.